This T cell receptor (beta chain) was found in a study of identical twins. TCRdb fed the 5' RACE reads into MiXCR, producing one record per CDR3 protein. The data show some 460,000 distinct CDR3 sequences, approximately 15% seen once. Findings and limits, study-wide: For monozygotic twins, models underestimated out-of-frame TCR alpha sharing.

Of note for this clonotype: What it binds is unknown.

The CDR3 length is 17 residues. Germline trimming cut 3 bases from V and 3 bases from J; bases unmatched to any gene: 12. Germline CDR1 reads SGDLS; CDR2 reads YYNGEE. In addition, the sample was reused for a study of yellow fever vaccine responses in identical twins.

This chain joins TRBV9 and TRBJ2-5, with 9 bases lining up with TRBD1. The sample comprised CD4+ T cells sorted from blood. This TCR was recovered from a woman between 18 and 30 years old in good health. The DNA of the CDR3 is TGTGCCAGCAGCGCCGAGGTACGGACAGGGGCGGAAGAGACCCAGTACTTC. It yields the protein CASSAEVRTGAEETQYF.